One and the same sample provided the 7 T cell receptor beta chains below, sequenced in a study of CD8 T cells in Susac syndrome. After extraction with the RNeasy kit, about 0.5 to 1 ug of the RNA was reverse transcribed using random hexamers. TCRdb analysed the immunoSEQ multiplex PCR reads with MiXCR anew, one entry per CDR3 protein. The table includes about 90,000 distinct CDR3 sequences, approximately 96% detected once. The material sequenced was CD8+ T cells from PBMCs. All receptors come from a human donor with Susac syndrome.

The gene calls are TRBV4-3 and TRBJ2-6; D might be TRBD1 (5 bases). CDR1 and CDR2 from the germline V gene are LGHNA and YSLEER. V gave up 0 bases and J gave up 4 bases, with 10 bases separating them. The CDR3 loop spans 16 amino acids. CDR3 in DNA: TGCGCCAGCAGCCAAGACAGGGCGGAAGGGGCCAACGTCCTGACTTTC. Protein: CASSQDRAEGANVLTF.

The J gene is TRBJ2-2, the V gene TRBV10-3, with a possible D match to TRBD2 (6 bases). Germline V gives CDR1 ENHRY, CDR2 SYGVKD. The CDR3 is 17 residues long. Trimming stripped 2 bases from V and 0 bases from J, with 13 bases between. The CDR3 coding sequence is TGTGCCATCAGTGAGCCAGGAGGGGATGCGAACACCGGGGAGCTGTTTTTT. It specifies CAISEPGGDANTGELFF.

The V gene is TRBV3-1, the J gene TRBJ1-4; D is perhaps TRBD1 (5 bases). The CDR3 has 16 residues. Germline CDR1 LGHDT, CDR2 YNNKEL (reference sequence). The V gene lost 3 bases and the J gene lost 5 bases, with 16 bases spanning the gap. CDR3 DNA sequence: TGTGCCAGCAGCCAGGAGTTGACAGTTCGAAATGAAAAACTGTTTTTT. Encoded protein: CASSQELTVRNEKLFF.

The chain has TRBV7-9 and TRBJ2-7; D is tentatively TRBD1 or TRBD2 (5 bases each). Germline values: CDR1 SEHNR, CDR2 FQNEAQ (reference sequence). The CDR3 is 15 amino acids. Trimming took 5 bases from V and 2 from J, leaving 16 bases between them. DNA for the CDR3: TGTGCCAGCAGCCAACCGGGACGGATAACCTACGAGCAGTACTTC. Translation: CASSQPGRITYEQYF.

The rearrangement uses TRBV7-2 and TRBJ1-2; perhaps TRBD1 as D (6 bases). V lost 6 bases, J lost 5 bases, and 16 bases lay in between. Germline CDR1 reads SGHTA; CDR2 reads FQGNSA. This CDR3 is 14 amino acids long. This chain's CDR3 is CASRRTDSDYGYTF. The CDR3 DNA is TGTGCCAGCAGGCGAACGGACAGCGATTATGGCTACACCTTC.

This sequence joins TRBV7-9 and TRBJ2-5, with D perhaps TRBD1 (6 bases). The germline V and J ends were trimmed by 4 bases and 2 bases, with 14 bases remaining between them. The germline V gene has CDR1 SEHNR and CDR2 FQNEAQ (reference sequence). This CDR3 region has 15 residues. CDR3 DNA sequence: TGTGCCAGCAGCTCCACTAGGACAGTTCAAGAGACCCAGTACTTC. Amino acid sequence: CASSSTRTVQETQYF.

The chain carries TRBV18 and TRBJ1-2; D is uncertain. CDR3 length: 12 amino acids. V dropped 5 bases and J dropped 7 bases, with 11 bases sitting between them. CDR1 is KGHSH and CDR2 is LQKENI in the germline V gene. The CDR3 here is CASSSDEVGYTF. Written as DNA, the CDR3 is TGTGCCAGCTCATCGGACGAGGTTGGCTACACCTTC. The variable domain in full, completed from reference TRBV18 and TRBJ1-2, reads NAGVMQNPRHLVRRRGQEARLRCSPMKGHSHVYWYRQLPEEGLKFMVYLQKENIIDESGMPKERFSAEFPKEGPSILRIQQVVRGDSAAYFCASSSDEVGYTFGSGTRLTVV.